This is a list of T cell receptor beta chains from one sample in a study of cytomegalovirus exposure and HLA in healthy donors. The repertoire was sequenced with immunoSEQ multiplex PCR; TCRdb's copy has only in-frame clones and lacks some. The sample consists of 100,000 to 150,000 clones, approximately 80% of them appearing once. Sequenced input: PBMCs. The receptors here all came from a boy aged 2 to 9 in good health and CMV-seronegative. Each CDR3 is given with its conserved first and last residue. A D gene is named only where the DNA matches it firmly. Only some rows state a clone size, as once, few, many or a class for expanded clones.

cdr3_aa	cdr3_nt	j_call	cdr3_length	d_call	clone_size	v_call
CASREGQGASGYTF	TGTGCCAGCAGGGAGGGACAGGGGGCAAGTGGCTACACCTTC	TRBJ1-2	14	TRBD1	-	TRBV6-1
CASSLAGTQIGPGELFF	TGTGCCAGCAGCTTAGCTGGGACTCAAATTGGTCCCGGGGAGCTGTTTTTT	TRBJ2-2	17	-	-	TRBV7-6
CASSSRNRIGTGELFF	TGTGCCAGCAGTTCACGGAACAGGATAGGGACCGGGGAGCTGTTTTTT	TRBJ2-2	16	-	-	TRBV6-5
CASVRGRDGEQYF	TGTGCCAGCGTCAGGGGGCGGGATGGGGAGCAGTACTTC	TRBJ2-7	13	TRBD1	-	TRBV6-5
CASSGARNTIYF	TGTGCCAGCAGCGGGGCCAGAAACACCATATATTTT	TRBJ1-3	12	-	once	TRBV13
CASSWTSGPYNEQFF	TGTGCCAGCAGCTGGACTAGCGGTCCATACAATGAGCAGTTCTTC	TRBJ2-1	15	TRBD2	-	TRBV11-2
CASSGTGNGYTF	TGTGCCAGCAGTGGGACAGGAAATGGCTACACCTTC	TRBJ1-2	12	TRBD1	-	TRBV6-1
CASSLQGYNEQFF	TGTGCCAGCAGTCTACAGGGGTACAATGAGCAGTTCTTC	TRBJ2-1	13	TRBD1	-	TRBV11-2
CASSKLTREDQPQHF	TGTGCCAGTAGTAAATTAACGAGGGAAGATCAGCCCCAGCATTTT	TRBJ1-5	15	-	-	TRBV19
CASTSQGATEAFF	TGTGCCAGCACTTCACAGGGGGCAACTGAAGCTTTCTTT	TRBJ1-1	13	TRBD1	once	TRBV7-9
CASSVLTGAGETQYF	TGTGCCAGCAGCGTTCTGACAGGGGCGGGGGAGACCCAGTACTTC	TRBJ2-5	15	TRBD1	once	TRBV9
CASSFRGTGGTDTQYF	TGTGCCAGCAGCTTTAGGGGGACAGGGGGCACAGATACGCAGTATTTT	TRBJ2-3	16	TRBD1	-	TRBV5-4
CASSLGGTYEQYF	TGTGCCAGCAGCCTAGGGGGAACCTACGAGCAGTACTTC	TRBJ2-7	13	-	-	TRBV7-3
CASSTRTGEGYGYTF	TGTGCCAGCAGCACTCGGACAGGGGAGGGCTATGGCTACACCTTC	TRBJ1-2	15	TRBD1	once	TRBV5-4
CASSRQGNRKTGELFF	TGTGCCAGCAGCCGACAGGGGAATCGGAAAACCGGGGAGCTGTTTTTT	TRBJ2-2	16	TRBD1	-	TRBV11-2
CATSRGWGREISEKLFF	TGTGCCACCAGCAGGGGATGGGGAAGGGAGATCTCTGAAAAACTGTTTTTT	TRBJ1-4	17	-	-	TRBV15
CASLNREGQPQHF	TGTGCCAGCTTAAACAGGGAGGGTCAGCCCCAGCATTTT	TRBJ1-5	13	-	few	TRBV2
CASSVGPGGNQPQHF	TGTGCCAGCAGCGTAGGGCCAGGGGGGAATCAGCCCCAGCATTTT	TRBJ1-5	15	TRBD1	-	TRBV9
CASSYNPGSVTEAFF	TGTGCCAGCAGTTACAACCCCGGGAGTGTGACTGAAGCTTTCTTT	TRBJ1-1	15	-	-	TRBV6-5
CASSHAYGEQFF	TGCGCCAGCAGCCATGCCTACGGTGAGCAGTTCTTC	TRBJ2-1	12	-	-	TRBV4-1
CASRGGASTDTQYF	TGTGCCAGCAGAGGTGGGGCCAGCACAGATACGCAGTATTTT	TRBJ2-3	14	-	-	TRBV6-4
CASTDRGPGNTIYF	TGTGCCAGCACTGATAGGGGCCCTGGAAACACCATATATTTT	TRBJ1-3	14	-	-	TRBV5-4
CASSLEGRSGSPLHF	TGTGCCAGCAGCTTGGAGGGGAGGTCGGGATCACCCCTCCACTTT	TRBJ1-6	15	-	-	TRBV5-8
CTSSQGVSGGLQSEQYF	TGCACCAGCAGCCAAGGCGTAAGCGGGGGGCTACAAAGCGAGCAGTACTTC	TRBJ2-7	17	TRBD2	-	TRBV4-3
CASSFTGTDEGQYF	TGTGCCAGCAGTTTCACTGGGACAGACGAAGGGCAGTACTTC	TRBJ2-7	14	TRBD1	-	TRBV27
CASRDLLSTDTQYF	TGTGCCAGCAGGGACTTGCTTAGCACAGATACGCAGTATTTT	TRBJ2-3	14	-	-	TRBV27
CAITGTGYFEQYF	TGTGCCATCACCGGGACAGGGTATTTCGAGCAGTACTTC	TRBJ2-7	13	TRBD1	-	TRBV10-3
CATSGRGWNTEAFF	TGTGCCACCAGCGGACGAGGGTGGAACACTGAAGCTTTCTTT	TRBJ1-1	14	-	-	TRBV15
CACGQGGSGANVLTF	TGTGCCTGCGGACAGGGGGGCTCTGGGGCCAACGTCCTGACTTTC	TRBJ2-6	15	TRBD1	-	TRBV7-2
CASSVDIQGTYEQYF	TGTGCCAGCAGCGTAGATATACAGGGTACCTACGAGCAGTACTTC	TRBJ2-7	15	-	-	TRBV9
CASSKVDGRNEQFF	TGTGCCAGCAGCAAAGTCGATGGGAGGAATGAGCAGTTCTTC	TRBJ2-1	14	-	-	TRBV21-1
CASSEDWTDRAKNIQYF	TGCGCCAGCAGTGAAGATTGGACAGACCGGGCCAAAAACATTCAGTACTTC	TRBJ2-4	17	-	-	TRBV10-1
CASSLKRDGQETQYF	TGTGCCAGTAGCCTTAAGCGGGACGGCCAAGAGACCCAGTACTTC	TRBJ2-5	15	TRBD2	-	TRBV19